This T cell receptor beta chain is from a study of blood T cell repertoires in COVID-19. Profiling relied on immunoSEQ multiplex PCR, and the TCRdb table lists in-frame clones only, not all of them. The sample holds around 480,000 clones, roughly nine tenths seen once. The CDR3 is made up of 13 amino acids. V lost 1 base, J lost 2 bases, and 6 bases lay in between. Germline CDR1 is SGHNT and CDR2 is YYREEE (reference sequence). This sequence originates from a woman in her late teens or twenties who had recovered from COVID-19. The source material was PBMCs or T cells enriched from blood (not recorded which). The rearrangement joins TRBV5-4 to TRBJ2-5, with D unclear. This CDR3 is CASSLFGQETQYF. The CDR3 DNA sequence: TGTGCCAGCAGCTTGTTCGGGCAAGAGACCCAGTACTTC. The full variable domain, its missing parts supplied by reference TRBV5-4 and TRBJ2-5, is ETGVTQSPTHLIKTRGQQVTLRCSSQSGHNTVSWYQQALGQGPQFIFQYYREEENGRGNFPPRFSGLQFPNYSSELNVNALELDDSALYLCASSLFGQETQYFGPGTRLLVL.